Each of the 15 T cell receptor beta chains below was sequenced from the same sample in a study of blood T cells in healthy people across ages. Using a J-beta primer mix together with a sample-barcoded 5' primer, a second PCR was run for about 6 to 11 cycles. From the 5' RACE reads, TCRdb called clonotypes with MiXCR, one entry per CDR3 protein. This table holds about 1,000,000 distinct CDR3 sequences, under 55% found once. Sequences were obtained from blood. All receptors derive from a woman aged 55-75 years in good health.

CDR3 DNA sequence: TGTGCCAGCAGCAAAACGCAAGGACTAGCTTACAATGAGCAGTTCTTC. As protein: CASSKTQGLAYNEQFF. The chain recombines TRBV21-1 with TRBJ2-1; the table's TRBD2 call for D was not verified on the DNA. TRBV21-1 is a recognized pseudogene. The CDR3 is 16 residues long.

The chain recombines TRBV5-1 with TRBJ1-1; 7 bases agree with TRBD1. Germline V gene lookup returns CDR1 SGHRS and CDR2 YFSETQ. This CDR3 region has 15 residues. Unmatched junction bases numbered 5, after V lost 1 base and J lost 2 bases. CDR3: CASSLQGQRNTEAFF. The DNA for the CDR3 is TGCGCCAGCAGCTTGCAGGGACAGCGTAACACTGAAGCTTTCTTT.

This clonotype was counted a few times. This chain links TRBV7-3 with TRBJ2-3; D unresolved. From germline, CDR1 is SGHTA and CDR2 FQGTGA. The CDR3 is 13 residues long. V lost 4 bases, J lost 4 bases, and 9 bases lay in between. In DNA, the CDR3 is TGTGCCAGCAGCTCCAATACTGCAGATACGCAGTATTTT. Residues: CASSSNTADTQYF.

This chain uses TRBV29-1 with TRBJ2-4, with D unresolved. The DNA end favors TRBJ2-5, so the J call may be wrong. The CDR3 spans 15 residues. Germline-derived CDR1 and CDR2 are SQVTM and ANQGSEA. The CDR3 loop is CSVSPPGALGETQYF. The CDR3 coding sequence is TGCAGCGTTTCCCCCCCAGGCGCCCTCGGGGAGACCCAGTACTTC.

This clonotype was counted between two and nine times. V usage is TRBV28 and J usage is TRBJ1-4; 8 bases are shared with TRBD1. CDR3 length: 13 residues. Per germline, CDR1 MDHEN and CDR2 SYDVKM. In DNA form, the CDR3 reads TGTGCGGACAGGGCTGCAACTAATGAAAAACTGTTTTTT. The encoded protein is CADRAATNEKLFF.

This clonotype came up a few times. CDR3 nucleotides: TGTGCCAGCAGCTTAGAGTGGCGGAGCACAGATACGCAGTATTTT. Protein product: CASSLEWRSTDTQYF. J is TRBJ2-3 and V is TRBV7-2; no definite D call. In germline, CDR1 is SGHTA, CDR2 FQGNSA. Trimming cost V 1 base and J 0 bases, with 8 bases left between them. The CDR3 totals 15 residues.

The rearrangement joins TRBV24-1 to TRBJ1-5; weak D call: TRBD1 (6 bases). Germline CDR1 and CDR2: KGHDR and SFDVKD. This CDR3 comprises 14 residues. V gave up 5 bases and J gave up 1 base, with 8 bases separating them. The CDR3 region has the DNA TGTGCCACCAGTGCCGGGGGCAGCAATCAGCCCCAGCATTTT. This translates into CATSAGGSNQPQHF.

This clonotype was counted a few times. V is TRBV5-1 and J is TRBJ1-2; 9 bases line up with TRBD1. This CDR3 spans 14 amino acids. V lost 0 bases to trimming and J lost 8 bases; unmatched junction nucleotides: 5. CDR1 is SGHRS, CDR2 YFSETQ, per germline. The CDR3 sequence is CASSLGGTGYGYTF. The CDR3 region has the DNA TGCGCCAGCAGCTTGGGGGGGACAGGGTACGGCTACACCTTC.

This sequence joins TRBV28 and TRBJ2-5; D remains unclear. The ends were cut back, 6 bases at V and 10 bases at J, with 6 bases in the middle. Looked up from germline, CDR1 is MDHEN and CDR2 is SYDVKM. CDR3 length: 9 residues. CDR3 sequence (DNA): TGTGCCAGCAGCCCCATCCAGTACTTC. Its protein product is CASSPIQYF.

This clonotype was seen a few times. The DNA for the CDR3 is TGTGCCAGCAGTCCTACTCCCTCCTATGGCTACACCTTC. It is translated as CASSPTPSYGYTF. The rearrangement uses TRBV6-5 and TRBJ1-2; D unresolved. Germline loops: CDR1 MNHEY, CDR2 SVGAGI. This CDR3 has 13 residues. With 5 bases removed from V and 4 bases from J, the gap between germline ends came to 11 bases.

This clonotype was picked up a small number of times. The chain has TRBV20-1 and TRBJ2-1, with D hard to call. Looked up from germline, CDR1 is DFQATT and CDR2 is SNEGSKA (reference sequence). This CDR3 has 14 amino acids. V was shortened by 3 bases and J by 2 bases, with 11 bases between the two germline ends. CDR3: CSASILDTYNEQFF. The CDR3 nucleotides read TGCAGTGCTAGTATCCTCGACACCTACAATGAGCAGTTCTTC.

This clonotype was seen a few times. V is TRBV5-1 and J is TRBJ2-4; 9 bases are a match to TRBD1. Germline CDR1 is SGHRS and CDR2 is YFSETQ. CDR3 size: 15 residues. Unmatched junction bases numbered 11, after V lost 0 bases and J lost 13 bases. CDR3 loop: CASSLEGTGSGEQYF. The CDR3 region has the DNA TGCGCCAGCAGCTTGGAGGGGACAGGGTCCGGAGAGCAGTACTTC.

This chain links TRBV5-1 with TRBJ2-7; no clear D. Trimming left V 4 bases short and J 0 bases short, with 14 bases between. Per the germline V gene, CDR1 is SGHRS and CDR2 is YFSETQ. The CDR3 runs to 15 residues. Here the CDR3 DNA reads TGCGCCAGCAGCCCGGAGCCTGTTAGCTCCTACGAGCAGTACTTC. It yields the protein CASSPEPVSSYEQYF.

The V call is TRBV11-1, the J call TRBJ2-5; possibly TRBD2 for D (6 bases). Trimming removed 5 bases from V and 5 bases from J, with 21 bases in between. Looked up from germline, CDR1 is SGHAT and CDR2 is FQDESV (reference sequence). The CDR3 spans 16 residues. The chain's CDR3 is CASSLPGGTLGETQYF. The DNA for the CDR3 is TGTGCCAGCAGCCTACCCGGCGGGACCTTAGGGGAGACCCAGTACTTC.

This rearrangement joins TRBV2 to TRBJ2-3; D remains ambiguous. The CDR3 totals 8 residues. CDR1 SNHLY and CDR2 FYNNEI come from the germline V gene. With 4 bases removed from V and 14 bases from J, the gap between germline ends came to 4 bases. The CDR3 reads CASSGSYF. CDR3 nucleotides: TGTGCCAGCAGTGGGTCGTATTTT.